This T cell receptor beta chain was identified in a study of cytomegalovirus exposure and HLA in healthy donors (dated by TCRdb to about 2017). About the investigation overall: An earlier analysis of approximately 640 of the donors reported 250 to 300 Gb of sequence data and some 100 million unique TCR beta sequences from roughly 200 million T cells. Typing coverage varied by locus: 629-630 donors for A, B, C, DRB1 and DQB1; approximately 500 for DQA1; around 570 for DPA1; roughly 450 for DPB1. An earlier analysis of 450 to 750 of the donors used high-throughput TCR beta sequencing to judge whether each TCR beta V gene segment behaved as functional or pseudogenic. The T cell repertoires of some 700 subjects were profiled by immunosequencing and related to cytomegalovirus serostatus. A later analysis re-analyzed previously published TCR beta repertoires from 666 donors and added high-resolution HLA genotyping to study TCR occurrence patterns. Of the 300 to 400 genotyped donors, approximately 83% fell in the genetic ancestry cluster associated with self-reported Caucasian donors. High-throughput TCR immunosequencing, statistical association of individual TCRs with disease status, and machine learning were combined to predict cytomegalovirus infection status. Donor age, sex, ethnicity and CMV serostatus were compiled together with the repertoire data. Roughly five DR-DQ haplotypes were handled as single units for association and clustering, since linkage in the cohort was strong. HLA typing covered class I and class II loci at four-digit resolution. The study aimed to test whether cataloging public T cell receptors could reveal signatures of past pathogen exposure. On average, roughly 250,000 unique TCR beta nucleotide sequences were sequenced per donor among 398 genotyped donors of the cohort, with 15% to 20% of those sequences being non-productive. All discovery cohort repertoires had been generated using a single sequencing platform. Rather than using new phenotypic data, the later analysis identified candidate immune exposures from TCR beta sequences and from how often those sequences occurred across donors. A later genetic analysis used genome-wide SNP genotypes for about three fifths of the 666 donors, treating that subset as a discovery cohort. An early release covering 500 to 750 HLA-typed donors comprised about 300 gigabases of sequencing data and around 80 million unique TCR sequences. Along with the roughly 670-subject first cohort, a separate validation cohort of some 130 different subjects was used. Summary of the overall study and its limitations: Specific HLA alleles were associated with 15,000 to 20,000 TCR beta sequences at a false discovery rate of 0.05 in a later analysis. Some IMGT-functional V segments, including TRBV6-2 and TRBV6-3, could not be told apart with the 87-base-pair reads, so those segments were excluded. Broadly in line with IMGT annotations, most TCR beta V segments showed up in productive rearrangements about 87% or about 30% of the time in an earlier analysis of 587 of the donors. Most CMV-associated TCR beta chains appeared to be HLA-restricted in a later analysis, and the HLA associations seemed to be driven largely by CMV exposure. Compared with equally common non-associated chains, HLA-associated TCR beta chains in a later analysis were more clonally expanded and had lower generation probabilities. The study listed 150 to 200 TCR beta chains as associated with cytomegalovirus. Correlated functional status among segregating V segments might reflect linkage disequilibrium, but an unknown experimental factor could not be ruled out. In both the original and validation cohorts, the classifier was reported to diagnose cytomegalovirus status with high specificity and sensitivity. According to the authors, the approach could potentially be generalized to other disease states and immunological phenotypes. A few of the identified cytomegalovirus-associated TCR beta chains were confirmed in vitro to be specific for cytomegalovirus antigens. V-gene and J-gene trimming of TCR beta chains was associated with a missense DCLRE1C variant in a later genetic analysis, and the association was replicated in an independent cohort. While some public TCRs were present in many individuals, most TCR sequences turned up only very rarely across donors. A later genetic analysis reported fewer N-insertions in productive TCRs among donors in an Asian-associated ancestry cluster than the roughly 690-donor mean. About 17 rarely observed V segments, including chromosome 9 orphons, were excluded from the earlier analysis of several hundred of the donors because counts were too low. In a later analysis, several top co-occurrence clusters were reported to appear linked to parvovirus B19, influenza, CMV and Epstein-Barr virus. In this cohort, only TCR beta chains were sequenced, and detectable features were limited by the absence of alpha or paired-chain data. A further reported finding was that TCR beta sequences accurately predicted the HLA-A and HLA-B alleles for most subjects in the first cohort. A cluster of highly shared sequence variants was judged likely to represent a technical artifact of the sequencing pipeline. Sequencing depth was assumed to be roughly uniform across donors in the presence/absence analyses, though that assumption may not hold. Because HLA typing was unavailable for some donors at each locus, only the typed subset was used in association tests. The only immune exposure information available for the cohort was CMV serostatus. Strong co-occurrence of HLA alleles, especially DR and DQ, made assigning TCR associations to individual alleles difficult. A later analysis found that TCR association rates varied across HLA loci, with DRB1 alleles showing the most associated TCRs and HLA-C alleles the fewest.

Preparation of the library involved the immunoSEQ multiplex PCR assay. For the multiplex PCR, a mixture combining 60 forward primers for TCR Vbeta segments and 13 reverse primers for TCR Jbeta segments was used. The CDR3 region of rearranged TCR beta genes was amplified from genomic DNA by a multiplex PCR assay. On the Illumina HiSeq System, the amplified TCR beta libraries were sequenced as 87-base-pair reads. The paper's data handling went like this. A later analysis tallied roughly 80 million unique TCR beta chains across the 650 to 750 repertoires, and approximately 12 million of those chains were shared by two or more donors. A nearest-neighbor algorithm error-corrected the raw reads and collapsed the reads into unique sequences, merging closely related sequences to remove PCR and sequencing errors. V, D and J gene segments were assigned by aligning CDR3 sequences to IMGT reference sequences. For a sequence to be retained, at least a six-nucleotide match to both a V gene segment and a J gene segment was required. Rearrangements were called productive when the CDR3 lacked stop codons and stayed in frame with V and J; all others were non-productive. CDR3 was defined by IMGT convention, running from the second conserved V-encoded cysteine to the conserved J-encoded phenylalanine. The earlier analysis of about 500 of the donors excluded sequences that lacked an unambiguous match to a single V gene segment. An earlier analysis of several hundred of the donors classified V segments as functional when productive rearrangements were above 56.7% and as segregating when the standard deviation between donors was above 5%. To diagnose cytomegalovirus status from the catalog of TCR beta chain sequences, a statistical classification framework was built. In a later analysis, TCR nucleotide sequences were compared against IMGT/GENE-DB human TR gene sequences so that V and J genes could be assigned. A later analysis assigned CDR3 sequences and most-parsimonious VDJ recombination scenarios with the TCRdist pipeline. In a later analysis, each TCR beta chain was defined by its CDR3 amino acid sequence together with its V-gene family, and reads without a unique V-gene family were excluded. In a later analysis, 500 to 650 highly shared, low-generation-probability nucleotide sequences were removed to address suspected cross-contamination and a sequencing artifact. In a later analysis, a clonal expansion index for each public chain was calculated from normalized within-repertoire ranks of inferred template counts. Generation probabilities in a later analysis came from a VDJ recombination model fitted to out-of-frame rearrangements, and those results were checked against IGoR. A later analysis scored TCR-TCR, TCR-HLA and TCR-CMV co-occurrence with hypergeometric tests, applying a repertoire-size bias correction to TCR pairs. False discovery rates were estimated in a later analysis by permuting HLA or CMV assignments 20 times. In a later analysis, co-occurring TCRs were grouped using DBSCAN, with TCRdist sequence similarity added in when clustering inside HLA-allele-positive subsets. Repertoires with fewer than 30,000 or more than 120,000 public chains were left out of co-occurrence clustering, as were five repertoires with anomalous nucleotide sharing. TCRdb limited this immuneACCESS table to in-frame rearrangements with V and J called. A share of clones is missing; checked studies link under half to unresolved V genes, and the rest is unexplained. For V, J and clone size, that table is used; D and trimming come from the DNA. For this sample there are roughly 240,000 clones; around 78% appear just once. Jointly, the top ten make up under 0.6% of the sample.

Points on this clone: What antigen it recognizes has not been identified. Base qualities are not provided; no much larger clone lies one nucleotide away.

There are 16 amino acids in the CDR3, from cysteine to phenylalanine inclusive. Only the CDR3 portion is preserved as DNA: 48 bases, with reading frame beginning at the first base. The germline V gene provides CDR1 LGHNT and CDR2 FRNRAP. Relative to germline, V is 6 bases shorter and J is 0 bases shorter, with 15 bases between their ends. The cohort was made up of around 720 healthy bone marrow donors. At the time of sampling, all cohort members were nominally healthy, though unrecorded immune exposures were likely present. The donor tested CMV seronegative, placing the donor among the 352 seronegative members of the cohort. A peripheral blood sample was provided by each donor, and peripheral blood mononuclear cells were used for TCR beta sequencing. The Qiagen DNeasy Blood Extraction Kit was used to extract genomic DNA from the blood cell samples.

The rearranged segments are TRBV12-5 and TRBJ2-1, and the D gene may be TRBD1, 6 bases matching. The specimen sequenced was PBMCs. The source is a boy between 10 and 17 years old in good health and CMV-seronegative. The CDR3 corresponds to CASGAPTGSSYNEQFF. Read as DNA, the sequence is TGTGCTAGTGGCGCCCCGACAGGTAGCTCCTACAATGAGCAGTTCTTC.